The clone carrying this T cell receptor (beta chain) has only one observation. This sample is drawn from a study of cytomegalovirus exposure and HLA in healthy donors. Germline assignment: CDR1 SGHTA and CDR2 FQGNSA. Germline trimming cut 5 bases from V and 4 bases from J; bases unmatched to any gene: 9. The CDR3 is made up of 16 amino acids. The PCR used 60 Vbeta and 13 Jbeta primers. Libraries were prepared by immunoSEQ multiplex PCR; TCRdb keeps only in-frame clonotypes and omits some of them. The top ten clones hold around 5.1% of a sample with more than 85,000 clones, around 80% of them seen once.

This receptor was taken from a male donor in good health and CMV-seronegative. Specimen: PBMCs. This rearrangement joins TRBV7-2 to TRBJ2-1; TRBD2 matches 9 bases. For the CDR3, the DNA is TGTGCCAGCAGCCCCCAGGGCGGGGGGGGATACAATGAGCAGTTCTTC. Encoded protein: CASSPQGGGGYNEQFF. Variable domain in full (rest from reference TRBV7-2 and TRBJ2-1): GAGVSQSPSNKVTEKGKDVELRCDPISGHTALYWYRQSLGQGLEFLIYFQGNSAPDKSGLPSDRFSAERTGGSVSTLTIQRTQQEDSAVYLCASSPQGGGGYNEQFFGPGTRLTVL.